This T cell receptor beta chain was identified during a study of cytotoxic CD8 clonotypes in ibrutinib-treated CLL. Looking at the study overall: Included were 11 to 12 relapsed/refractory and 15 treatment-naive patients, of whom about 18 were IGHV unmutated.

The study, taken as a whole, reports: At ibrutinib response, clonality increased, and at progression it declined back toward baseline.

This clone occurred a few times. The antigen remains undetermined. Germline V gene lookup returns CDR1 MNHEY and CDR2 SMNVEV (reference sequence). The CDR3 consists of 14 residues. V was pared by 6 bases and J by 7 bases, with 2 bases of the junction left unmatched. Investigators sought sequencing depths of between 1 in 200,000 and 1 in 1 million T cells. Sequenced by immunoSEQ multiplex PCR; TCRdb stores in-frame clones only, minus some. The sample has approximately 320,000 clones, about 64% seen once; the top ten hold approximately 6%. The TCR sequence derives from a human donor with chronic lymphocytic leukemia. Sequencing used PBMCs, obtained after 36 months of ibrutinib treatment. The rearrangement uses TRBV27 and TRBJ2-1, with TRBD2 matching 14 bases. For the CDR3, the DNA is TGTGCCAGCAGGGGACTAGCGGGAGTGAATGAGCAGTTCTTC. Amino acids: CASRGLAGVNEQFF.